The clone carrying this T cell receptor beta chain was observed at least ten times. Its specificity is unknown. The data are from a study of T cells in Graves' hyperthyroidism and ophthalmopathy. Overall study findings and caveats: Also found in blood were most expanded thyroid clonotypes above 0.001.

TCR beta CDR3 region amplification was performed from RNA transcripts. The HTBI primer set drove a first-round RT-PCR of the TCR CDR3. Using its own MiXCR run on the multiplex PCR reads, TCRdb lists one record per CDR3 protein. The profile covers about 600,000 distinct CDR3 sequences, with 15% to 20% appearing a single time and roughly 3% taken by the ten largest. The CDR3 covers 10 residues. V lost 1 base to trimming and J lost 5 bases, with 0 bases between them. Germline V gene data show CDR1 as GTSNPN and CDR2 as SVGIG (reference sequence). This clonotype was obtained from a woman between 35 and 50 years old with Graves' ophthalmopathy. The J gene is TRBJ2-1, the V gene TRBV30; D is unresolved. The sample was blood. Here the CDR3 DNA reads TGTGCCTGGAGTGACAATGAGCAGTTCTTC. It is translated as CAWSDNEQFF.